This T cell receptor (beta chain) was observed in a study of CD8 T cells in Susac syndrome. Random hexamers served to reverse transcribe roughly 0.45 to 1 ug RNA. Multiplex immunoSEQ PCR targeted 54 Vbeta and 13 Jbeta TCR beta segments. Using its own MiXCR run on the immunoSEQ multiplex PCR reads, TCRdb lists one record per CDR3 protein. Of about 150,000 distinct CDR3 sequences listed, about 94% are singletons. V lost 2 bases to trimming and J lost 5 bases; unmatched junction nucleotides: 5. CDR3 length: 13 amino acids. CDR1 and CDR2 from the germline V gene are GTSNPN and SVGIG (reference sequence). Sequencing used CD8+ T cells from PBMCs. The sequence was obtained from a human donor with multiple sclerosis. The chain uses TRBV30 and TRBJ1-2; TRBD1 agrees at 7 bases. CDR3 sequence reads: CAWSTGAGYGYTF. The CDR3 bases are TGTGCCTGGAGTACAGGGGCAGGTTATGGCTACACCTTC.